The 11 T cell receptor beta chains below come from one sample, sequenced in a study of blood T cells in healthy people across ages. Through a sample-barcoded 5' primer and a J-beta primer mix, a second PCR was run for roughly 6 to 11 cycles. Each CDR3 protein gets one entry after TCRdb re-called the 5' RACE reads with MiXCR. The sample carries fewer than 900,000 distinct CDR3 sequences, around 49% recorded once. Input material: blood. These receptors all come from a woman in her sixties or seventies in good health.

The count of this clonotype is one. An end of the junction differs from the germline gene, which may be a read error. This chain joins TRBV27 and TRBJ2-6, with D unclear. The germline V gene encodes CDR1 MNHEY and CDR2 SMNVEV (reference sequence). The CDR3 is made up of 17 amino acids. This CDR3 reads CASSDRATFSGTNVLTF. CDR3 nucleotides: TGTGCCAGCAGTGATCGAGCGACGTTCTCTGGGACCAACGTCCTGACTTTC.

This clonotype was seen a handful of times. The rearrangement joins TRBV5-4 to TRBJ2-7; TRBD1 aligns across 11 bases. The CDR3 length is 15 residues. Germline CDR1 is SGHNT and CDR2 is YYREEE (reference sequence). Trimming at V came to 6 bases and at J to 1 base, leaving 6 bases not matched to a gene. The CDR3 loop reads CASTVGQGASYEQYF. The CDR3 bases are TGTGCCAGCACCGTAGGACAGGGGGCTTCCTACGAGCAGTACTTC.

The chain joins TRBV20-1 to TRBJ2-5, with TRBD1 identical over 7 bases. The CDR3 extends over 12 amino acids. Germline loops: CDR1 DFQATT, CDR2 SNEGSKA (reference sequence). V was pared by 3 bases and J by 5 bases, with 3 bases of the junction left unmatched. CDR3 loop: CSARTGLETQYF. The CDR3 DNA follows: TGCAGTGCTAGGACAGGGCTGGAGACCCAGTACTTC.

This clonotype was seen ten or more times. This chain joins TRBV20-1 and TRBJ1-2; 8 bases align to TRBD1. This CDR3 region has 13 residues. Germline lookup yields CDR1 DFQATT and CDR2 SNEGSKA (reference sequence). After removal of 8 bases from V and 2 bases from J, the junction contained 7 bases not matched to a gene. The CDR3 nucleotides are TGCAGTTCCTGGGACAGGAAAAACTATGGCTACACCTTC. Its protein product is CSSWDRKNYGYTF.

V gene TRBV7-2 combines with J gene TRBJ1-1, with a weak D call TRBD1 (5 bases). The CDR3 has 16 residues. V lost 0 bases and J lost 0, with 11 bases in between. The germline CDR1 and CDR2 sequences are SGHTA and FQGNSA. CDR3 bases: TGTGCCAGCAGCTTAGCCCCCTGGGGGATGAACACTGAAGCTTTCTTT. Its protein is CASSLAPWGMNTEAFF.

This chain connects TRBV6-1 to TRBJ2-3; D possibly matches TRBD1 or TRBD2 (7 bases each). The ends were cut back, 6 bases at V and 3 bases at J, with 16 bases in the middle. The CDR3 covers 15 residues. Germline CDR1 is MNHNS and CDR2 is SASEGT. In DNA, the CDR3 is TGTGCCAGCAGCGATCAGGGGGGGAGTACAGATACGCAGTATTTT. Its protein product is CASSDQGGSTDTQYF.

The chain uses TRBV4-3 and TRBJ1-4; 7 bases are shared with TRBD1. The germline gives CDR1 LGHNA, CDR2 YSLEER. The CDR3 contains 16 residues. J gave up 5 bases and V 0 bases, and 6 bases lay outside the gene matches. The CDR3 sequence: CASSQDYQGENEKLFF. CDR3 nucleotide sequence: TGCGCCAGCAGCCAAGATTACCAGGGGGAAAATGAAAAACTGTTTTTT.

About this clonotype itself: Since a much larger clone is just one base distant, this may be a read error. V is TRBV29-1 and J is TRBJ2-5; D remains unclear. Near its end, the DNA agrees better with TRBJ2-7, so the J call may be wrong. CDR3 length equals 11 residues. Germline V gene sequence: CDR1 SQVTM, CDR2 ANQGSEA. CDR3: CSVSKSCEQYF. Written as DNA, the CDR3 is TGCAGCGTCTCAAAGTCCTGCGAGCAGTACTTC.

The CDR3 reads CSAKGRALNEQFF. The CDR3 DNA sequence: TGCAGCGCCAAGGGCAGGGCGCTCAATGAGCAGTTCTTC. The chain recombines TRBV29-1 with TRBJ2-1; D may be TRBD1 (5 bases). The CDR3 loop spans 13 amino acids. CDR1 is SQVTM and CDR2 is ANQGSEA in the germline V gene. V was pared by 7 bases and J by 6 bases, with 16 bases between.

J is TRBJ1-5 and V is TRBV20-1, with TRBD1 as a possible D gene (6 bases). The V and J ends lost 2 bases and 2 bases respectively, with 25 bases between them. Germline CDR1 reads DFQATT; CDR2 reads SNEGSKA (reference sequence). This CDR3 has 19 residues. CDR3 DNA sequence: TGCAGTGCTAGATTAACACCGGGCAGGGGTGAACGTGGCAATCAGCCCCAGCATTTT. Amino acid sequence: CSARLTPGRGERGNQPQHF.

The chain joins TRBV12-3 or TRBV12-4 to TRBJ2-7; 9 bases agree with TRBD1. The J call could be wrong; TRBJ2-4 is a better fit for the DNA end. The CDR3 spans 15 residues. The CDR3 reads CASSPGQGVRNIQYF. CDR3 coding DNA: TGTGCCAGCAGTCCGGGACAGGGAGTCCGTAACATTCAGTACTTC.